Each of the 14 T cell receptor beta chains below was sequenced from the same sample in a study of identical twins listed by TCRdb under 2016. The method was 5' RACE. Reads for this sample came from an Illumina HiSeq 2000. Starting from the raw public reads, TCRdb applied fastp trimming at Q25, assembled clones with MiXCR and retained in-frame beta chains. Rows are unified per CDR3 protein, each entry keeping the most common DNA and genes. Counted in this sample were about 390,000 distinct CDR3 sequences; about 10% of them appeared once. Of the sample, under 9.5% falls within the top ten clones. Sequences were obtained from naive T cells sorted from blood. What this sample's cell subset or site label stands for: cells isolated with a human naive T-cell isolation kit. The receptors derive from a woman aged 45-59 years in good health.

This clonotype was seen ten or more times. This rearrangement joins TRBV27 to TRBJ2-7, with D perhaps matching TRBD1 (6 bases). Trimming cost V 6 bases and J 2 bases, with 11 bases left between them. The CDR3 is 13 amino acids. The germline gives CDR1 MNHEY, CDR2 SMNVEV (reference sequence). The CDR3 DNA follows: TGTGCCAGCAGCTATGACAGGACCTACGAGCAGTACTTC. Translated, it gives CASSYDRTYEQYF.

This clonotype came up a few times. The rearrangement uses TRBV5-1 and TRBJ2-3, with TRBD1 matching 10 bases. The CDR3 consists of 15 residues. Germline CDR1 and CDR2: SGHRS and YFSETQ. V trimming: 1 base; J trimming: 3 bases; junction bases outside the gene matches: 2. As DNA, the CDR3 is TGCGCCAGCAGCTTGACGGGACAGGGGACAGATACGCAGTATTTT. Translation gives CASSLTGQGTDTQYF.

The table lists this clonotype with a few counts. CDR3 bases: TGCAGCGTTGGGCCCGGACAGACTAATGAAAAACTGTTTTTT. Its protein is CSVGPGQTNEKLFF. The gene calls are TRBV29-1 and TRBJ1-4; weak D call: TRBD1 (6 bases). The CDR3 totals 14 residues. The germline CDR1 and CDR2 sequences are SQVTM and ANQGSEA. The V end was cut by 4 bases, the J end by 2 bases, with 11 bases between.

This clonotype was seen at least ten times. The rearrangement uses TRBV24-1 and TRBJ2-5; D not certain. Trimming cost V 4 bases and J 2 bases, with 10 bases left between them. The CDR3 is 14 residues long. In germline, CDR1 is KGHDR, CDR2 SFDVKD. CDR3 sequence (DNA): TGTGCCACCAGTGACCCCGGGTTGCAAGAGACCCAGTACTTC. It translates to CATSDPGLQETQYF.

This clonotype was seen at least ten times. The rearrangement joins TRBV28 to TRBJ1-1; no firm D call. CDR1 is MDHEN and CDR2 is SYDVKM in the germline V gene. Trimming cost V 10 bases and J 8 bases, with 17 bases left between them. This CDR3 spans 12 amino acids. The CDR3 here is CATFGRTEEAFF. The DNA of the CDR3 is TGTGCCACCTTTGGACGGACGGAAGAAGCTTTCTTT.

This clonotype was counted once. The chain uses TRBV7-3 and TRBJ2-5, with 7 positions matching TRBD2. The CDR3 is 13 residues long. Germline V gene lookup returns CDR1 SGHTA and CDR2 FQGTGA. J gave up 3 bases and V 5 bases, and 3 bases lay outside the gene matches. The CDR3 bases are TGTGCCAGCAGCGGGACTACTAAAGAGACCCAGTACTTC. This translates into CASSGTTKETQYF.

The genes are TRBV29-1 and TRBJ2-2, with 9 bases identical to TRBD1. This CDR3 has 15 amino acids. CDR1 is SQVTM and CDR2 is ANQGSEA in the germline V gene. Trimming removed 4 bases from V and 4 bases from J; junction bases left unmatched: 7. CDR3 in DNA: TGCAGCGTTGCACAGGGGGCGGGCCGCACCGGGGAGCTGTTTTTT. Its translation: CSVAQGAGRTGELFF.

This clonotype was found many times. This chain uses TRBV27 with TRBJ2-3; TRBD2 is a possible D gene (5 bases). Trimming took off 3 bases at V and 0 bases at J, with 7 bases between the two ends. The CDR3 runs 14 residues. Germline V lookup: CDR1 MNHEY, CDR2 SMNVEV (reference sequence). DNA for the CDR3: TGTGCCAGCAGTTTCGGGGATAGCACAGATACGCAGTATTTT. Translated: CASSFGDSTDTQYF.

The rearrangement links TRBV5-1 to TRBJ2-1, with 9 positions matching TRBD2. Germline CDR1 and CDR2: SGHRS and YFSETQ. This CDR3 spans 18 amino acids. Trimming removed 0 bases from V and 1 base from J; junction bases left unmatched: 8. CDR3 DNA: TGCGCCAGCAGCTTGGTGGCGGGAGGGCCCTCTTCCTACAATGAGCAGTTCTTC. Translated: CASSLVAGGPSSYNEQFF.

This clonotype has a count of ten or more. The DNA of the CDR3 is TGCGCCAGCAGCCAAAAGGCCCCCCCAGATACGCAGTATTTT. This gives the protein CASSQKAPPDTQYF. This rearrangement joins TRBV4-1 to TRBJ2-3; D remains unclear. The ends were cut back, 2 bases at V and 4 bases at J, with 10 bases in the middle. Looked up from germline, CDR1 is MGHRA and CDR2 is YSYEKL. The CDR3 is 14 residues long.

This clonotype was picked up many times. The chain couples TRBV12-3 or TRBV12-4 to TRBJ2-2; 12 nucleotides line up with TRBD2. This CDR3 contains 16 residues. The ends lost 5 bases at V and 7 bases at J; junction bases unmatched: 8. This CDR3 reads CASSPTSGRLIGELFF. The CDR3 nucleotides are TGTGCCAGCAGTCCGACTAGCGGGAGACTTATCGGGGAGCTGTTTTTT.

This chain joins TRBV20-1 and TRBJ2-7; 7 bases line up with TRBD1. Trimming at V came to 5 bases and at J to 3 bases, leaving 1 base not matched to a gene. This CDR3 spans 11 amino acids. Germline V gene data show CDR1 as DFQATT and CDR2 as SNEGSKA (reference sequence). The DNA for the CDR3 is TGCAGTGCTGGGGACAGCTACGAGCAGTACTTC. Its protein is CSAGDSYEQYF.

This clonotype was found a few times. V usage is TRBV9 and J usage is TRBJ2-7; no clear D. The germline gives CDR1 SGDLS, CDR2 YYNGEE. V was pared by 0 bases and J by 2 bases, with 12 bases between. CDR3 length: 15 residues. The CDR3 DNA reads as TGTGCCAGCAGCGTAGGGGTAGGCGCGGCCTACGAGCAGTACTTC. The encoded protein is CASSVGVGAAYEQYF.

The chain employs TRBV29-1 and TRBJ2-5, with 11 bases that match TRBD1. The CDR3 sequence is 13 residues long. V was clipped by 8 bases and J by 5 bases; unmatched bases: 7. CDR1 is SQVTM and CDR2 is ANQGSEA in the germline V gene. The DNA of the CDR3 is TGCAGCTCAGGACAGGGGGCACGGGAGACCCAGTACTTC. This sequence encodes CSSGQGARETQYF.